This T cell receptor beta chain emerged from a study of T-cell memory formation after mild COVID-19. TCR alpha and TCR beta cDNA libraries with sample barcodes and UMIs came from 5'RACE using constant-segment primers. One entry per CDR3 protein results from TCRdb running MiXCR on the 5' RACE reads. The sample carries about 410,000 distinct CDR3 sequences, less than 25% recorded once. Study observations and caveats: Day 15 to 85 contractors were CD4/CD8 balanced; later expanders leaned CD4+. The appearance of some responding clones in pre-infection memory suggested that cross-reactive memory joined. Most CD4+ clones that shrank were in CM and EM, while CD8+ ones turned up in EMRA.

A note on this clonotype: Its antigen is unidentified.

This receptor was obtained from an adult woman who had mild COVID-19 (a few samples of this study predate the infection). Cell type and time point are not known. Sample: PBMCs or a T cell subset sorted from them (not recorded which).

The CDR3 DNA sequence: TGTGCCACCTCAGCGGGGGGGCCATACGATGAGCAGTTCTTC. Translating gives CATSAGGPYDEQFF. This rearrangement joins TRBV24-1 to TRBJ2-1, with 10 bases aligning to TRBD2. This CDR3 comprises 14 residues. The junction had 9 bases not matched to a gene; V was cut back by 9 bases and J by 8 bases. The germline CDR1 and CDR2 sequences are KGHDR and SFDVKD.